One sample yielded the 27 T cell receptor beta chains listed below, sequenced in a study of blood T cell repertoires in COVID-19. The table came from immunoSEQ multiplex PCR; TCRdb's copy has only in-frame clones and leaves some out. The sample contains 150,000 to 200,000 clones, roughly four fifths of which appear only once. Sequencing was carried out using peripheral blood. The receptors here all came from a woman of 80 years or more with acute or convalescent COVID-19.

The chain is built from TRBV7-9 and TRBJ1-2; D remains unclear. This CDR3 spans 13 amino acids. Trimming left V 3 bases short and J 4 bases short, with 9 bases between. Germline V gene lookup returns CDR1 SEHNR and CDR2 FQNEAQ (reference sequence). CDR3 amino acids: CASSLVEAYGYTF. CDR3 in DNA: TGTGCCAGCAGCTTGGTGGAGGCCTATGGCTACACCTTC.

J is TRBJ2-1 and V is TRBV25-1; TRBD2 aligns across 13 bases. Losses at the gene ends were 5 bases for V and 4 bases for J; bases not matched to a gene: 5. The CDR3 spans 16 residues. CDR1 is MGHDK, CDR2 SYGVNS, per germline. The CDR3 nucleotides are TGTGCCAGCAGTTACGGGGGACTAGCGGGGTACAATGAGCAGTTCTTC. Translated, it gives CASSYGGLAGYNEQFF.

The CDR3 is CASSLGWTSTSGANVLTF. DNA of the CDR3: TGCGCCAGCAGCTTGGGTTGGACTTCGACCTCTGGGGCCAACGTCCTGACTTTC. The rearrangement uses TRBV5-1 and TRBJ2-6, with a possible D match to TRBD2 (5 bases). The CDR3 sequence is 18 residues long. Trimming took 0 bases from V and 0 from J, leaving 13 bases between them. CDR1 is SGHRS and CDR2 is YFSETQ in the germline V gene.

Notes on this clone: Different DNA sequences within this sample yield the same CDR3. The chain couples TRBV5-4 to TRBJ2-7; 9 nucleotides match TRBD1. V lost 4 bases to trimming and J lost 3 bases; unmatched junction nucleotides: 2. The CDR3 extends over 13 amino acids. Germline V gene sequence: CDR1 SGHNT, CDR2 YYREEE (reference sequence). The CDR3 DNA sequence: TGTGCCAGCAGCCTGACAGGGGGCTACGAGCAGTACTTC. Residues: CASSLTGGYEQYF.

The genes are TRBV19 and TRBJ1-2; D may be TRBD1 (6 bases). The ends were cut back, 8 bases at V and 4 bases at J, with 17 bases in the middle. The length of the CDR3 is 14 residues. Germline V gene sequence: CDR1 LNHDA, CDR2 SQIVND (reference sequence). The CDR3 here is CASCVQGTSYGYTF. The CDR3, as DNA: TGTGCCAGTTGTGTCCAGGGGACGAGCTATGGCTACACCTTC. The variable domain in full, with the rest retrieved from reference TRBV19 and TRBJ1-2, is DGGITQSPKYLFRKEGQNVTLSCEQNLNHDAMYWYRQDPGQGLRLIYYSQIVNDFQKGDIAEGYSVSREKKESFPLTVTSAQKNPTAFYLCASCVQGTSYGYTFGSGTRLTVV.

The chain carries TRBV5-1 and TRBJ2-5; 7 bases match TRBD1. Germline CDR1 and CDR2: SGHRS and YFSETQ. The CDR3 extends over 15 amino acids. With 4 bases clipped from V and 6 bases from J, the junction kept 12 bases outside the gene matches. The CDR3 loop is CASSPRQGPAQTQYF. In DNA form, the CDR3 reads TGCGCCAGCAGCCCTCGACAGGGCCCGGCGCAGACCCAGTACTTC.

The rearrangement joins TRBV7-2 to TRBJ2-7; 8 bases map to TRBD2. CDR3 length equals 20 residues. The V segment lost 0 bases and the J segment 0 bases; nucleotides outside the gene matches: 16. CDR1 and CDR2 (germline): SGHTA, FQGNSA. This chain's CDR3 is CASSLASGHFAGTSSYEQYF. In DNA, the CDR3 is TGTGCCAGCAGCTTAGCTTCCGGGCACTTTGCGGGGACTAGCTCCTACGAGCAGTACTTC.

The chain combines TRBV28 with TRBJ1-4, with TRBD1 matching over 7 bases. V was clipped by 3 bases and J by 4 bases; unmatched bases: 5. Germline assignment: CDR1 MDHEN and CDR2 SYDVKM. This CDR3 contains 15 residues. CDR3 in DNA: TGTGCCAGCAGTTTTGTAGGACAGGTTAATGAAAAACTGTTTTTT. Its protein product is CASSFVGQVNEKLFF.

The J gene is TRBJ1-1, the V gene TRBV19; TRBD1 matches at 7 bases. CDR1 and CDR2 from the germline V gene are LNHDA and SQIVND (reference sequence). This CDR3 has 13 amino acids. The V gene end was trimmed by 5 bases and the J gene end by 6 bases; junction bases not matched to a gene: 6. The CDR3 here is CASSVGTASEAFF. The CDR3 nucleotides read TGTGCCAGTAGTGTCGGGACAGCCTCTGAAGCTTTCTTT.

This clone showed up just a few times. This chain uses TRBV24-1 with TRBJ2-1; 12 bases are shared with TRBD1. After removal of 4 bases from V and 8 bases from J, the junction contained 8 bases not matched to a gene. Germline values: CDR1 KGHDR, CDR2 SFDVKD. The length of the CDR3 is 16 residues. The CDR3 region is CATSDPGQGARDEQFF. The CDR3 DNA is TGTGCCACCAGTGACCCGGGACAGGGGGCGAGGGATGAGCAGTTCTTC.

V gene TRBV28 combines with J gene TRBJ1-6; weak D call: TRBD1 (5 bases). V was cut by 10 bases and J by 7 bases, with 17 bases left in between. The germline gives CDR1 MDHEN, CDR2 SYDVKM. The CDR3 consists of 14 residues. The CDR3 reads CAIRSPGQNSPLHF. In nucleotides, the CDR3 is TGTGCCATCCGGAGCCCAGGGCAAAATTCACCCCTCCACTTT.

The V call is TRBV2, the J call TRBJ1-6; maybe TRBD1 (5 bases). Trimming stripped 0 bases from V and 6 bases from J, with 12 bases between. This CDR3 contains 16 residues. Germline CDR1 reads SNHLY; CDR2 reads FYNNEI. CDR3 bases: TGTGCCAGCAGTGAAGCGCTTCAGGGAAGTAATTCACCCCTCCACTTT. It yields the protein CASSEALQGSNSPLHF.

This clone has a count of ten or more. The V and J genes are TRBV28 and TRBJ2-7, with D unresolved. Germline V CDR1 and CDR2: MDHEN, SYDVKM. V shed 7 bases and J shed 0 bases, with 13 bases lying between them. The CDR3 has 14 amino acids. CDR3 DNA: TGTGCCAGCAAGCCCGCGGATAGCTCCTACGAGCAGTACTTC. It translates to CASKPADSSYEQYF.

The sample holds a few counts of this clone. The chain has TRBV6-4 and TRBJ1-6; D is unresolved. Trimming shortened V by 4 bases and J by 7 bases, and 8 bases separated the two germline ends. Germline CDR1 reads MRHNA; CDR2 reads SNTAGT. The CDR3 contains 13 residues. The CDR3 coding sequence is TGTGCCAGCAGTGTGGAACAGAATTCACCCCTCCACTTT. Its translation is CASSVEQNSPLHF.

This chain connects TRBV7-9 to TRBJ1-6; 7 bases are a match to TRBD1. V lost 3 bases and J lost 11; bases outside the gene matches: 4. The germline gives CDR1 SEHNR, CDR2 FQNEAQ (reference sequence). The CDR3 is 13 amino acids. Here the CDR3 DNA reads TGTGCCAGCAGCTTGACAGGGATGACACCCCTCCACTTT. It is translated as CASSLTGMTPLHF.

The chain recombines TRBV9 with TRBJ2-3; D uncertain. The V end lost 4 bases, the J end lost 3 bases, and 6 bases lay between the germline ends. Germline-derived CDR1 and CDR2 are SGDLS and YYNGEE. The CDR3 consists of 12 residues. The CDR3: CASSFPTDTQYF. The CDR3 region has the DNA TGTGCCAGCAGCTTTCCGACAGATACGCAGTATTTT. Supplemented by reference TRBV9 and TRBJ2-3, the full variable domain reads DSGVTQTPKHLITATGQRVTLRCSPRSGDLSVYWYQQSLDQGLQFLIQYYNGEERAKGNILERFSAQQFPDLHSELNLSSLELGDSALYFCASSFPTDTQYFGPGTRLTVL.

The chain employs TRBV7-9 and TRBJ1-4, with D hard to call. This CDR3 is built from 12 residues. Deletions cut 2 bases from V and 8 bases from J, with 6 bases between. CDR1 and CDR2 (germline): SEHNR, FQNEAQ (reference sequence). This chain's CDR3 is CASSLQSEKLFF. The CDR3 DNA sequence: TGTGCCAGCAGCTTACAAAGCGAAAAACTGTTTTTT.

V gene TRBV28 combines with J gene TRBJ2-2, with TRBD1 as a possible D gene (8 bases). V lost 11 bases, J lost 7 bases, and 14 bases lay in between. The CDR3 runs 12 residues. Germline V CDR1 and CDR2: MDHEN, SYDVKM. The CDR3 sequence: CAEQGEGGELFF. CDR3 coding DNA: TGTGCCGAACAGGGGGAGGGCGGGGAGCTGTTTTTT.

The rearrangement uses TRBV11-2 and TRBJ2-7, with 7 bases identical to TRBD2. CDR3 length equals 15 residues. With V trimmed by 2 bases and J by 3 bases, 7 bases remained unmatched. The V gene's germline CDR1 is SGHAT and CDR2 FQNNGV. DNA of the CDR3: TGTGCCAGCAGCTTATCGGCTAGCGGATACTACGAGCAGTACTTC. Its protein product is CASSLSASGYYEQYF.

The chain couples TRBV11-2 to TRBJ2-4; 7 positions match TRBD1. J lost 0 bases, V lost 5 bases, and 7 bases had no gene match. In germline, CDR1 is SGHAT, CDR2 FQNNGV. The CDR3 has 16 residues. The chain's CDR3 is CASSTDRLLAKNIQYF. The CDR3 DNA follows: TGTGCCAGCAGCACGGACAGGTTACTAGCCAAAAACATTCAGTACTTC.

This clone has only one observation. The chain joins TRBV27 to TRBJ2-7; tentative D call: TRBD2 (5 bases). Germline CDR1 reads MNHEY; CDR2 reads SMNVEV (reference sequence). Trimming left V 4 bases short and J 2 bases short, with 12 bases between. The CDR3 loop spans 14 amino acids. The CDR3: CASSSLGEPYEQYF. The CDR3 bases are TGTGCCAGCAGTTCCCTCGGGGAGCCCTACGAGCAGTACTTC.

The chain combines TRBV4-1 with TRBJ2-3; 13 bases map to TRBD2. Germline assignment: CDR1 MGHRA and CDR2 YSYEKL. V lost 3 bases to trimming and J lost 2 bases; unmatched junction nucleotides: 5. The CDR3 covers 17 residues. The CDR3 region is CASSHDGTSGITDTQYF. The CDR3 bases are TGCGCCAGCAGCCATGACGGGACTAGCGGGATCACAGATACGCAGTATTTT.

CDR3 in DNA: TGTGCCAGCAAGGGACTAGCGGGAGGGGCAGATACGCAGTATTTT. Protein sequence: CASKGLAGGADTQYF. This chain uses TRBV6-5 with TRBJ2-3; TRBD2 matches at 16 bases. After removal of 7 bases from V and 4 bases from J, the junction contained 2 bases not matched to a gene. Per germline, CDR1 MNHEY and CDR2 SVGAGI. This CDR3 has 15 amino acids.

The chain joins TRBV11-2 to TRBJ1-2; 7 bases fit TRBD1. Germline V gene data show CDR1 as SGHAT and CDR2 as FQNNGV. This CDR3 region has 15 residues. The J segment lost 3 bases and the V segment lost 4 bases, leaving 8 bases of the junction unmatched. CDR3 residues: CASSSPDRVYYGYTF. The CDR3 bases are TGTGCCAGCAGCTCACCAGACAGGGTTTACTATGGCTACACCTTC.

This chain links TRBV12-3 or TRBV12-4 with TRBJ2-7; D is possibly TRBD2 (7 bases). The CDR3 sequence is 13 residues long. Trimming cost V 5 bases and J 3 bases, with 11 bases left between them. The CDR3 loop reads CASSRGAVYEQYF. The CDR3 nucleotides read TGTGCCAGCAGTCGGGGGGCGGTCTACGAGCAGTACTTC.

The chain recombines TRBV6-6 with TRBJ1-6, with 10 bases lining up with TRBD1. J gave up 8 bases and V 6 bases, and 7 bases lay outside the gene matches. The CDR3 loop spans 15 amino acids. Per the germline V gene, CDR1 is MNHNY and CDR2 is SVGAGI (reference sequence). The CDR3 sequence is CASRRDRGWYSPLHF. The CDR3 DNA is TGTGCCAGCAGACGGGACAGGGGATGGTATTCACCCCTCCACTTT.

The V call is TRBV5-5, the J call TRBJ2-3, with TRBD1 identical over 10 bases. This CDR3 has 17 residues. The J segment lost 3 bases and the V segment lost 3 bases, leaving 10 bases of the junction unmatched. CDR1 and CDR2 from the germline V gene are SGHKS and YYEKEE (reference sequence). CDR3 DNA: TGTGCCAGCAGCTCAAGGACAGGGGGAATTGGGACAGATACGCAGTATTTT. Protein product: CASSSRTGGIGTDTQYF.